A single sample is the source of the 21 T cell receptor beta chains below, sequenced in a study of blood T cell repertoires in COVID-19. Using immunoSEQ multiplex PCR, the repertoire was profiled, and TCRdb retains in-frame clones only, with some absent. The sample yields about 370,000 clones, approximately 90% seen once. Sequencing was carried out using PBMCs or T cells enriched from blood (not recorded which). The receptors stem from a middle-aged woman who had been exposed to COVID-19.

The chain recombines TRBV6-2 or TRBV6-3 with TRBJ2-3; D remains ambiguous. V was clipped by 0 bases and J by 10 bases, with 5 bases between them. Looked up from germline, CDR1 is MNHEY and CDR2 is SVGEGT. The CDR3 is 11 amino acids. The CDR3: CASSYSAAQYF. The CDR3, as DNA: TGTGCCAGCAGTTACTCGGCGGCGCAGTATTTT.

This chain connects TRBV7-6 to TRBJ1-3; 7 bases fit TRBD1. Germline V CDR1 and CDR2: SGHVS, FNYEAQ. The CDR3 is made up of 15 amino acids. V lost 1 base and J lost 0; bases outside the gene matches: 0. The CDR3 is CASSLDRGSGNTIYF. Here the CDR3 DNA reads TGTGCCAGCAGCTTAGACAGGGGCTCTGGAAACACCATATATTTT.

CDR3 amino acids: CASSLKQGGNTEAFF. DNA of the CDR3: TGTGCCAGCAGCTTAAAACAGGGTGGAAACACTGAAGCTTTCTTT. This rearrangement joins TRBV7-2 to TRBJ1-1, with a tentative D call TRBD1 (6 bases). Germline CDR1 reads SGHTA; CDR2 reads FQGNSA. The CDR3 runs 15 residues. The V gene lost 2 bases and the J gene lost 2 bases, with 12 bases spanning the gap.

This clone came up once. The V gene is TRBV3-1 (or the pseudogene TRBV3-2), the J gene TRBJ1-2; D may be TRBD1 (5 bases). V lost 0 bases to trimming and J lost 8 bases, with 13 bases between them. The germline CDR1 and CDR2 sequences are LGHDT and YNNKEL (reference sequence). CDR3 length: 14 amino acids. The CDR3 DNA reads as TGTGCCAGCAGCCAAGATGGGGGGGGAATAGGCTACACCTTC. The encoded protein is CASSQDGGGIGYTF.

The chain has TRBV6-2 or TRBV6-3 and TRBJ1-2; no firm D call. Trimming removed 2 bases from V and 3 bases from J, with 7 bases in between. Germline assignment: CDR1 MNHEY and CDR2 SVGEGT. The CDR3 runs 13 residues. The DNA of the CDR3 is TGTGCCAGCAGTTACCACTCGGACTATGGCTACACCTTC. It yields the protein CASSYHSDYGYTF.

The chain links TRBV11-2 to TRBJ2-7, with TRBD2 identical over 8 bases. The CDR3 has 14 amino acids. V lost 3 bases, J lost 3 bases, and 4 bases stayed unmatched. The germline V gene has CDR1 SGHAT and CDR2 FQNNGV. CDR3 sequence reads: CASSLGLGSYEQYF. The CDR3 DNA reads as TGTGCCAGCAGCTTGGGACTAGGAAGCTACGAGCAGTACTTC. The variable domain in full, completed from reference TRBV11-2 and TRBJ2-7, reads EAGVAQSPRYKIIEKRQSVAFWCNPISGHATLYWYQQILGQGPKLLIQFQNNGVVDDSQLPKDRFSAERLKGVDSTLKIQPAKLEDSAVYLCASSLGLGSYEQYFGPGTRLTVT.

The chain employs TRBV6-2 or TRBV6-3 and TRBJ2-7; 7 bases line up with TRBD2. The length of the CDR3 is 17 residues. J was trimmed by 5 bases and V by 0 bases; bases with no gene match: 13. Germline V gene data show CDR1 as MNHEY and CDR2 as SVGEGT. The CDR3 loop reads CASSYSMAGEVSDEQYF. CDR3 nucleotides: TGTGCCAGCAGTTACTCGATGGCGGGAGAGGTTTCTGACGAGCAGTACTTC.

The chain joins TRBV15 to TRBJ2-7; the D gene is possibly TRBD2 (6 bases). This CDR3 comprises 17 residues. Germline CDR1 reads LNHNV; CDR2 reads YYDKDF (reference sequence). V was clipped by 1 base and J by 0 bases, with 16 bases between them. The CDR3 bases are TGTGCCACCAGCAGAGTCGTCGGGGCGGGGACCTCCTACGAGCAGTACTTC. Translation gives CATSRVVGAGTSYEQYF.

This clone was seen a few times. The chain recombines TRBV30 with TRBJ1-4, with D possibly TRBD1 on 5 matching bases. Trimming pared 2 bases from V and 1 base from J, leaving 8 bases between. This CDR3 has 14 amino acids. CDR1 and CDR2 from the germline V gene are GTSNPN and SVGIG (reference sequence). CDR3 sequence (DNA): TGTGCCTGGAGTATGGGGCGAACTAATGAAAAACTGTTTTTT. Its protein is CAWSMGRTNEKLFF.

This clone was seen once. The gene calls are TRBV13 and TRBJ1-1; tentative D call: TRBD1 (5 bases). V lost 3 bases and J lost 10, with 21 bases in between. Germline V gives CDR1 PRHDT, CDR2 FYEKMQ (reference sequence). The CDR3 is 15 residues long. The CDR3 loop is CASSFDSGDRKGAFF. The CDR3, as DNA: TGTGCCAGCAGCTTCGACTCGGGGGATAGGAAAGGAGCTTTCTTT.

The DNA for the CDR3 is TGTGCCAGCAGCTTAAACCCCAGGACTGACCGGGATTCACCCCTCCACTTT. This codes for CASSLNPRTDRDSPLHF. J is TRBJ1-6 and V is TRBV7-3; D gene ambiguous. The CDR3 length is 17 residues. Trimming cost V 1 base and J 8 bases, with 18 bases left between them. Per germline, CDR1 SGHTA and CDR2 FQGTGA.

This rearrangement joins TRBV19 to TRBJ1-6, with D possibly matching TRBD1 (6 bases). Between the trimmed V and J ends, which lost 6 bases and 5 bases, there was a span of 17 bases. CDR1 and CDR2 (germline): LNHDA, SQIVND (reference sequence). This CDR3 has 16 residues. This CDR3 is CASSLGGARNNSPLHF. In nucleotides, the CDR3 is TGTGCCAGTAGCCTGGGGGGGGCCCGAAATAATTCACCCCTCCACTTT.

The J gene is TRBJ2-7, the V gene TRBV30; TRBD2 agrees at 9 bases. The CDR3 is 15 residues long. Germline lookup yields CDR1 GTSNPN and CDR2 SVGIG (reference sequence). With 0 bases clipped from V and 3 bases from J, the junction kept 6 bases outside the gene matches. CDR3 region: CAWSVPLAGLYEQYF. The CDR3 region has the DNA TGTGCCTGGAGTGTACCGCTAGCGGGGCTCTACGAGCAGTACTTC.

V gene TRBV18 combines with J gene TRBJ2-3; 7 nucleotides match TRBD2. This CDR3 is built from 15 residues. Trimming at V came to 3 bases and at J to 8 bases, leaving 11 bases not matched to a gene. Germline lookup yields CDR1 KGHSH and CDR2 LQKENI. Here the CDR3 DNA reads TGTGCCAGCTCACCCAAGGGACTACTCACGGGTACGCAGTATTTT. Translation gives CASSPKGLLTGTQYF.

The J gene is TRBJ1-1, the V gene TRBV18, with D perhaps matching TRBD1 (6 bases). The CDR3 totals 13 residues. V dropped 5 bases and J dropped 1 base, with 8 bases sitting between them. Germline assignment: CDR1 KGHSH and CDR2 LQKENI. The CDR3 is CASSGQKNTEAFF. The CDR3 DNA reads TGTGCCAGCTCAGGACAGAAGAACACTGAAGCTTTCTTT. Filled out from reference TRBV18 and TRBJ1-1, the complete variable domain reads NAGVMQNPRHLVRRRGQEARLRCSPMKGHSHVYWYRQLPEEGLKFMVYLQKENIIDESGMPKERFSAEFPKEGPSILRIQQVVRGDSAAYFCASSGQKNTEAFFGQGTRLTVV.

The J gene is TRBJ1-6, the V gene TRBV6-1, with 7 nucleotides matching TRBD1. This CDR3 comprises 16 residues. Germline V gene sequence: CDR1 MNHNS, CDR2 SASEGT. The V segment lost 0 bases and the J segment 9 bases; nucleotides outside the gene matches: 8. As DNA, the CDR3 is TGTGCCAGCAGTGAAGCGGTGACAGGGATAGGTTCACCCCTCCACTTT. Translating it yields CASSEAVTGIGSPLHF.

The rearrangement links TRBV6-5 to TRBJ2-3; D unclear. Between the trimmed V and J ends, which lost 6 bases and 4 bases, there was a span of 8 bases. CDR1 is MNHEY and CDR2 is SVGAGI in the germline V gene. This CDR3 has 12 residues. The CDR3 here is CASSLPSDTQYF. CDR3 sequence (DNA): TGTGCCAGCAGCCTTCCGTCAGATACGCAGTATTTT.

The V call is TRBV7-9, the J call TRBJ2-2, with TRBD1 matching over 7 bases. V shed 2 bases, J shed 7 bases, and the junction held 4 bases outside the gene matches. CDR1 SEHNR and CDR2 FQNEAQ come from the germline V gene (reference sequence). The CDR3 length is 14 residues. The CDR3 DNA is TGTGCCAGCAGCTTAACAGGGGAAGTCGGGGAGCTGTTTTTT. It translates to CASSLTGEVGELFF.

The chain couples TRBV24-1 to TRBJ1-5, with D perhaps matching TRBD1 (5 bases). The CDR3 runs to 14 residues. Per the germline V gene, CDR1 is KGHDR and CDR2 is SFDVKD. The V and J ends lost 7 bases and 2 bases respectively, with 11 bases between them. This CDR3 is CATSQSGRNQPQHF. CDR3 DNA: TGTGCCACCAGCCAGTCAGGGCGCAATCAGCCCCAGCATTTT.

V is TRBV5-5 and J is TRBJ2-7, with D possibly being TRBD2 (6 bases). CDR1 and CDR2 from the germline V gene are SGHKS and YYEKEE (reference sequence). The CDR3 length is 15 residues. Trimming removed 0 bases at V and 5 bases at J, with 15 bases between. For the CDR3, the DNA is TGTGCCAGCAGCTTGGCCGTTGGGGGGTGGGACGAGCAGTACTTC. Translated: CASSLAVGGWDEQYF. The whole variable domain, filled in from reference TRBV5-5 and TRBJ2-7, reads DAGVTQSPTHLIKTRGQQVTLRCSPISGHKSVSWYQQVLGQGPQFIFQYYEKEERGRGNFPDRFSARQFPNYSSELNVNALLLGDSALYLCASSLAVGGWDEQYFGPGTRLTVT.

This clone has more than one count but fewer than ten. V is TRBV19 and J is TRBJ1-2, with a weak D call TRBD1 (6 bases). Per germline, CDR1 LNHDA and CDR2 SQIVND (reference sequence). The CDR3 loop spans 13 amino acids. V lost 6 bases, J lost 4 bases, and 12 bases lay in between. CDR3 in DNA: TGTGCCAGTAGGGACAGCCAACGCTATGGCTACACCTTC. Its protein product is CASRDSQRYGYTF.